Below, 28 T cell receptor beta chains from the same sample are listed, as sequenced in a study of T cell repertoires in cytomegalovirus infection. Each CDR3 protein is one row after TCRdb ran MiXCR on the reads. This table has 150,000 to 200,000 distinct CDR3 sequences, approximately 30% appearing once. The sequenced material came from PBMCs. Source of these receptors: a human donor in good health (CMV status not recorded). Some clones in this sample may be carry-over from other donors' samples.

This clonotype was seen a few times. CDR3 loop: CASSVGTEIYEQYF. The DNA for the CDR3 is TGTGCCAGCAGCGTCGGGACAGAGATTTACGAGCAGTACTTC. The chain employs TRBV9 and TRBJ2-7, with 7 bases matching TRBD1. The trim removed 2 bases at V and 4 bases at J, leaving 6 bases unmatched. Germline V lookup: CDR1 SGDLS, CDR2 YYNGEE. The length of the CDR3 is 14 residues.

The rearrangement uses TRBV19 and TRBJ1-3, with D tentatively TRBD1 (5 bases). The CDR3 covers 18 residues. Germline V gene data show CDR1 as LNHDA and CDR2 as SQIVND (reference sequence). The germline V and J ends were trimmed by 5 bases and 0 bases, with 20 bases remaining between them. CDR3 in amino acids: CASSPDGGDGASGNTIYF. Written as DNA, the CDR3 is TGTGCCAGTAGTCCCGATGGGGGGGACGGAGCCTCTGGAAACACCATATATTTT.

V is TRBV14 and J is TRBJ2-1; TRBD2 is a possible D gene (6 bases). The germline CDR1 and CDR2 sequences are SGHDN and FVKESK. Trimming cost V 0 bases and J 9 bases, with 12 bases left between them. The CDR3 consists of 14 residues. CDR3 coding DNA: TGTGCCAGCAGCCAAGATCCCGGGGGTACTGAGCAGTTCTTC. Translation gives CASSQDPGGTEQFF.

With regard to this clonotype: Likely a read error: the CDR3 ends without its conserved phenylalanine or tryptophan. The CDR3 bases are TGCAGTGCTGTCCCTAGGGGGGTCGGCTCTGGGGCCAACGTCCTGACTCTC. Residues: CSAVPRGVGSGANVLTL. The rearrangement uses TRBV20-1 and TRBJ2-6; D tentatively reads TRBD1 or TRBD2 (6 bases each). The germline V gene encodes CDR1 DFQATT and CDR2 SNEGSKA (reference sequence). The CDR3 loop spans 17 amino acids. Trimming removed 5 bases from V and 0 bases from J, with 17 bases in between.

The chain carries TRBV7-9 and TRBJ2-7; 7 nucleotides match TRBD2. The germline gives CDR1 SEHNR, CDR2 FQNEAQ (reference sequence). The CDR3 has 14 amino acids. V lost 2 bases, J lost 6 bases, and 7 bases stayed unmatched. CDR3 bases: TGTGCCAGCAGCTTAAAGGGAGGGGTGGCCGAGCAGTACTTC. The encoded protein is CASSLKGGVAEQYF.

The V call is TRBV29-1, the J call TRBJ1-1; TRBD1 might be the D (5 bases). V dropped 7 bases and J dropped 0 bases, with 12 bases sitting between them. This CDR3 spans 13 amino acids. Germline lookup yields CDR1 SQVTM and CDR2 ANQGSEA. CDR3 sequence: CSARDPMNTEAFF. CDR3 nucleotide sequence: TGCAGCGCCCGGGACCCAATGAACACTGAAGCTTTCTTT.

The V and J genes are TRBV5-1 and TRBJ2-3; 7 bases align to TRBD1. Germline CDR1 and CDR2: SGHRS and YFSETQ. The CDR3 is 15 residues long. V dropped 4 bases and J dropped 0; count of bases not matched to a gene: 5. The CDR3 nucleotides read TGCGCCAGCAGCGACGGGACAGCAAGCACAGATACGCAGTATTTT. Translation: CASSDGTASTDTQYF. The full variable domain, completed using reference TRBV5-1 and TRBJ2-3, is KAGVTQTPRYLIKTRGQQVTLSCSPISGHRSVSWYQQTPGQGLQFLFEYFSETQRNKGNFPGRFSGRQFSNSRSEMNVSTLELGDSALYLCASSDGTASTDTQYFGPGTRLTVL.

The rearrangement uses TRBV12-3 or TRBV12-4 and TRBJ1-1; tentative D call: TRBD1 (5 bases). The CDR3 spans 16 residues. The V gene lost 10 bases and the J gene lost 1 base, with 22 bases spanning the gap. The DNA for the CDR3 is TGTGCCACCAGGGTACCCCTAAATTCAGGGAACACTGAAGCTTTCTTT. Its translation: CATRVPLNSGNTEAFF.

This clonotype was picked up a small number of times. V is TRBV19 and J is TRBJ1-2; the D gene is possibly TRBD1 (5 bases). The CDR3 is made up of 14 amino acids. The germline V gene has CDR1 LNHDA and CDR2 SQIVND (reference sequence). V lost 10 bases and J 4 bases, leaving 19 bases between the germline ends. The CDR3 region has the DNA TGTGCCACTGGTATACAGGACCTACTCTATGGCTACACCTTC. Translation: CATGIQDLLYGYTF.

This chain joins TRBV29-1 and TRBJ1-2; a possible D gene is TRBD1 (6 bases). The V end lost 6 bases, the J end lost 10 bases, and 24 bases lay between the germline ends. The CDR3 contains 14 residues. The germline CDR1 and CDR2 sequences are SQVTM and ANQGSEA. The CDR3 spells CSVEYPPTGAHYTF. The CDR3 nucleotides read TGCAGCGTCGAGTATCCTCCGACAGGCGCTCACTACACCTTC.

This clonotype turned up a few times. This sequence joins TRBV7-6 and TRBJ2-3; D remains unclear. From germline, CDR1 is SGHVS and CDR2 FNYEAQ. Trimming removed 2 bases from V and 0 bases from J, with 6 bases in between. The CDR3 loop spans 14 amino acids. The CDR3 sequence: CASSLPASTDTQYF. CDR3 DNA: TGTGCCAGCAGCTTACCCGCTAGCACAGATACGCAGTATTTT.

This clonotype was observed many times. The CDR3 DNA sequence: TGTGCCAGCAGCTCGGACGGGATCTCCTACGAGCAGTACTTC. It is translated as CASSSDGISYEQYF. This rearrangement joins TRBV7-6 to TRBJ2-7; possibly TRBD2 for D (5 bases). Deletions cut 4 bases from V and 0 bases from J, with 10 bases between. The CDR3 length is 14 residues. Germline CDR1 and CDR2: SGHVS and FNYEAQ.

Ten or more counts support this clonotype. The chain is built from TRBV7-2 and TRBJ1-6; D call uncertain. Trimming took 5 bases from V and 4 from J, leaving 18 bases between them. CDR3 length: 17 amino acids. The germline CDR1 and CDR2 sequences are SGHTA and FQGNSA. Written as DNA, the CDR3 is TGTGCCAGCAGCAACCCGGGCCGAAAGTTTTATAATTCACCCCTCCACTTT. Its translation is CASSNPGRKFYNSPLHF. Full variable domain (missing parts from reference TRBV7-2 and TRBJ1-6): GAGVSQSPSNKVTEKGKDVELRCDPISGHTALYWYRQSLGQGLEFLIYFQGNSAPDKSGLPSDRFSAERTGGSVSTLTIQRTQQEDSAVYLCASSNPGRKFYNSPLHFGNGTRLTVT.

The CDR3 region is CASSPRATAGELFF. The CDR3 DNA sequence: TGTGCCAGCAGCCCCAGGGCGACGGCCGGGGAGCTGTTTTTT. V and J are TRBV13 and TRBJ2-2; D perhaps matches TRBD1 (5 bases). Germline CDR1 reads PRHDT; CDR2 reads FYEKMQ (reference sequence). There are 14 residues in the CDR3. The ends were cut back, 5 bases at V and 6 bases at J, with 13 bases in the middle.

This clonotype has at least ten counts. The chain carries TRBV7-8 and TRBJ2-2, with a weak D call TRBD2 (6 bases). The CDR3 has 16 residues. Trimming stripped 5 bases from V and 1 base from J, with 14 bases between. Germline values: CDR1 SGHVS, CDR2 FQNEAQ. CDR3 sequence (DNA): TGTGCCAGCAGCCCCTGGGGGGTGGAGAACACCGGGGAGCTGTTTTTT. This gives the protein CASSPWGVENTGELFF.

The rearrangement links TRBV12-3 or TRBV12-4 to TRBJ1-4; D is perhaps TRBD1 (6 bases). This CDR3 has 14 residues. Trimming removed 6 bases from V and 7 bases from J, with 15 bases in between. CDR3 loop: CASRRGEVGEKLFF. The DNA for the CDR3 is TGTGCCAGCAGGAGGGGGGAGGTCGGTGAAAAACTGTTTTTT.

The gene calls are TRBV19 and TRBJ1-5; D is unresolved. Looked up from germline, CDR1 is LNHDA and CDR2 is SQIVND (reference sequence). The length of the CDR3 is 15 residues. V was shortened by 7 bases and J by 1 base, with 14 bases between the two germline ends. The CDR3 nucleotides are TGTGCCAGTAAAGGGTACAGATTGAGCAATCAGCCCCAGCATTTT. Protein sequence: CASKGYRLSNQPQHF.

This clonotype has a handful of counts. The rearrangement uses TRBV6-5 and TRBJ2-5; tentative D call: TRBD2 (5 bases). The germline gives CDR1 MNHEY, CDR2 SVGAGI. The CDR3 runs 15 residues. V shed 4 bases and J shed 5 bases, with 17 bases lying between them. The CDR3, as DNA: TGTGCCAGCAGTTCCTCGTTGGAGCGGATGGAGACCCAGTACTTC. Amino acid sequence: CASSSSLERMETQYF.

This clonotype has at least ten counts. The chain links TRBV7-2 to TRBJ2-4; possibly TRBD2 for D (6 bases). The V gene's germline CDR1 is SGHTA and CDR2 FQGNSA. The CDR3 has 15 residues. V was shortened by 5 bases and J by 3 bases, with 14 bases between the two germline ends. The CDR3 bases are TGTGCCAGCAGCGAAGGAGGGTCTCTCAAAAACATTCAGTACTTC. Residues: CASSEGGSLKNIQYF.

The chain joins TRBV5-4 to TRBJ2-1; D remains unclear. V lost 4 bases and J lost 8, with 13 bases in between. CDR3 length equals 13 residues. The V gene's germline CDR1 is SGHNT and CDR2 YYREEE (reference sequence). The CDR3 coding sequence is TGTGCCAGCAGCACCAATAATAGGGATGAGCAGTTCTTC. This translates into CASSTNNRDEQFF.

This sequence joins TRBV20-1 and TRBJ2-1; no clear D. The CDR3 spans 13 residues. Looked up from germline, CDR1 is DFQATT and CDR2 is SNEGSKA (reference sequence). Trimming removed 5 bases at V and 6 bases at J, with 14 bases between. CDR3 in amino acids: CSADFLDVNEQFF. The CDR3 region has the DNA TGCAGTGCTGATTTTCTGGACGTCAATGAGCAGTTCTTC.

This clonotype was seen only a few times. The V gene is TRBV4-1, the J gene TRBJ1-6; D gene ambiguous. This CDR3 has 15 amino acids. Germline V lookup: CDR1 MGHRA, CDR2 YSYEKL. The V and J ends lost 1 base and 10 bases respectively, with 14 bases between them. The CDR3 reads CASSQVGGLGSPLHF. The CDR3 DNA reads TGCGCCAGCAGCCAAGTAGGAGGGTTAGGCTCACCCCTCCACTTT.

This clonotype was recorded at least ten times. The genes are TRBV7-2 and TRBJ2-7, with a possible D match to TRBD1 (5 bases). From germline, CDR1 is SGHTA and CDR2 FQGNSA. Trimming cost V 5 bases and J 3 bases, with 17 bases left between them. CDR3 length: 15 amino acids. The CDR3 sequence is CASSDPPFDSYEQYF. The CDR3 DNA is TGTGCCAGCAGCGATCCACCCTTCGACAGCTACGAGCAGTACTTC.

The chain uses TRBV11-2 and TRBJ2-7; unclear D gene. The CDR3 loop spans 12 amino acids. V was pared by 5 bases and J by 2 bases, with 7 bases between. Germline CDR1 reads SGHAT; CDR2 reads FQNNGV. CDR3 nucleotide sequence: TGTGCCAGCAGCCGCGATACCTACGAGCAGTACTTC. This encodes CASSRDTYEQYF.

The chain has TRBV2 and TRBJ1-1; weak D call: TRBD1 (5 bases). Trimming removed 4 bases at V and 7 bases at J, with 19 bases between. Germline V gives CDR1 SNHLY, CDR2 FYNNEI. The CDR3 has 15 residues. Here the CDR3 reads CASSGGRLGDREAFF. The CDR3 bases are TGTGCCAGCAGTGGGGGACGCCTTGGGGATCGTGAAGCTTTCTTT.

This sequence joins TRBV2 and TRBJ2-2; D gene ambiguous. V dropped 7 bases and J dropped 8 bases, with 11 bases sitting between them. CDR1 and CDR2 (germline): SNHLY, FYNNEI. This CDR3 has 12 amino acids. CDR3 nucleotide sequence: TGTGCCAGCACAGAGGACGGGGGGGAGCTGTTTTTT. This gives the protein CASTEDGGELFF. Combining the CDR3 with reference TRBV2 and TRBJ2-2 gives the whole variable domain EPEVTQTPSHQVTQMGQEVILRCVPISNHLYFYWYRQILGQKVEFLVSFYNNEISEKSEIFDDQFSVERPDGSNFTLKIRSTKLEDSAMYFCASTEDGGELFFGEGSRLTVL.

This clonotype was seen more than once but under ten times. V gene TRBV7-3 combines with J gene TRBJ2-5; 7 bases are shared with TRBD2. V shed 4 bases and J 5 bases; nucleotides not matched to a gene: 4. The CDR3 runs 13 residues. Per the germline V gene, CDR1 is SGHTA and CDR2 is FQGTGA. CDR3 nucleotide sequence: TGTGCCAGCAGCTCCGGACTAGAGGAGACCCAGTACTTC. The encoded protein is CASSSGLEETQYF.

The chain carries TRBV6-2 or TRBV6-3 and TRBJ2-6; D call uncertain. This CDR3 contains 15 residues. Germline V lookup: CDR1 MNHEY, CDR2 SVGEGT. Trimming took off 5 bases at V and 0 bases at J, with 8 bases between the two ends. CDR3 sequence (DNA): TGTGCCAGCAGTCCCCATCGCTCTGGGGCCAACGTCCTGACTTTC. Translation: CASSPHRSGANVLTF.